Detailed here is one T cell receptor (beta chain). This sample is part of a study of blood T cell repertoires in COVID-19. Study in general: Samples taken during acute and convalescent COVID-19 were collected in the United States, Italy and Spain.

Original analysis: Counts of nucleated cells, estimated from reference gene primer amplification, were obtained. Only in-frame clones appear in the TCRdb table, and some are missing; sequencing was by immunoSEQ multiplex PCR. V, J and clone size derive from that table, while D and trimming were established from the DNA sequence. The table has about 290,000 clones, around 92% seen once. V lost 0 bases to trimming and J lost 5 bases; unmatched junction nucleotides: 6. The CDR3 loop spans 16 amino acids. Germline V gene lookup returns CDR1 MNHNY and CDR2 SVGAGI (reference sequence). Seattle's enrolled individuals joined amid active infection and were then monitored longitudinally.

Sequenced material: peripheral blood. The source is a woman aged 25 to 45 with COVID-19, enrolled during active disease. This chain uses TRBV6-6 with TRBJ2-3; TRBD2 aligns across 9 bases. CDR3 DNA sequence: TGTGCCAGCAGTTACTCGGGCGGGGGGGCCAGAGATACGCAGTATTTT. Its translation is CASSYSGGGARDTQYF.